Following are 27 T cell receptor beta chains from one sample sequenced in a study of blood T cells in healthy people across ages (dated by TCRdb to 2015 to 2017). The receptor library was made with 5' RACE. Sequencing was carried out with an Illumina HiSeq 2500. The second PCR ran for about 6 to 11 cycles and used a J-beta primer mix along with a sample-barcoded 5' primer. TCRdb reworked the public reads: Q25 trimming with fastp, MiXCR clone assembly, productive beta chains retained. Duplicate CDR3 protein sequences are folded into a single record with the most common DNA and genes. A total of 1.5 million to 2 million distinct CDR3 sequences appear in this sample, roughly 30% of them only once. The ten largest clones capture over 9% of the sample. The sequencing sample was made of blood. The receptors here all came from a woman aged 25 to 39 in good health.

In its sample, this clonotype was seen a few times. A much more abundant neighbour one base away suggests this may be a read error. V is TRBV7-3 and J is TRBJ2-5, with 9 bases that match TRBD1. Germline loops: CDR1 SGHTA, CDR2 FQGTGA. The CDR3 contains 15 residues. The DNA of the CDR3 is TGTGCCAGCAGCAATCGACAGGGGGGGAGAGAGGCCCAGTACTTC. This sequence encodes CASSNRQGGREAQYF.

The chain recombines TRBV20-1 with TRBJ1-5, with D uncertain. CDR3 length equals 15 residues. Germline CDR1 is DFQATT and CDR2 is SNEGSKA (reference sequence). V dropped 0 bases and J dropped 7 bases, with 16 bases sitting between them. The CDR3 DNA reads TGCAGTGCTAGAGATAAGGCCGGGTCATCCCAGCCCCAGCATTTT. This translates into CSARDKAGSSQPQHF.

This clonotype has only a few counts. V gene TRBV20-1 combines with J gene TRBJ2-4, with 8 bases aligning to TRBD2. CDR3 size: 12 residues. The V segment lost 7 bases and the J segment 9 bases; nucleotides outside the gene matches: 8. Germline CDR1 reads DFQATT; CDR2 reads SNEGSKA (reference sequence). CDR3 sequence reads: CSGGSGSVIQYF. CDR3 DNA: TGCAGTGGGGGGAGCGGGAGTGTCATTCAGTACTTC.

This clonotype was seen many times. The chain is built from TRBV27 and TRBJ2-7; D possibly matches TRBD1 or TRBD2 (5 bases each). This CDR3 is 14 amino acids long. Trimming removed 5 bases from V and 2 bases from J, with 13 bases in between. The V gene's germline CDR1 is MNHEY and CDR2 SMNVEV (reference sequence). CDR3 amino acids: CASSPRGAPYEQYF. DNA of the CDR3: TGTGCCAGCAGTCCTAGAGGGGCACCCTACGAGCAGTACTTC.

This clonotype was found once. The rearrangement joins TRBV20-1 to TRBJ2-1; maybe TRBD2 (6 bases). Germline values: CDR1 DFQATT, CDR2 SNEGSKA (reference sequence). V lost 1 base, J lost 5 bases, and 12 bases lay in between. This CDR3 comprises 14 residues. The CDR3 DNA sequence: TGCAGTGCTAGAGTGGGGCGGGGAAACAATGAGCAGTTCTTC. Protein: CSARVGRGNNEQFF.

The chain is built from TRBV25-1 and TRBJ2-7; D gene ambiguous. The CDR3 totals 12 residues. Trimming pared 7 bases from V and 3 bases from J, leaving 10 bases between. Germline CDR1 reads MGHDK; CDR2 reads SYGVNS. In DNA, the CDR3 is TGTGCCAGCAATCTGGGTAGCTACGAGCAGTACTTC. Protein product: CASNLGSYEQYF.

The chain recombines TRBV4-1 with TRBJ2-7, with TRBD1 as a possible D gene (5 bases). Trimming took off 3 bases at V and 2 bases at J, with 29 bases between the two ends. Germline V gene sequence: CDR1 MGHRA, CDR2 YSYEKL. The CDR3 spans 20 residues. The CDR3 sequence: CASSHGFTTAKQIIPYEQYF. In DNA form, the CDR3 reads TGCGCCAGCAGCCACGGCTTCACGACAGCCAAACAAATAATACCCTACGAGCAGTACTTC.

This clonotype turned up a few times. This chain joins TRBV10-3 and TRBJ2-3; D perhaps matches TRBD1 (6 bases). The CDR3 has 15 residues. Germline assignment: CDR1 ENHRY and CDR2 SYGVKD. Trimming shortened V by 8 bases and J by 4 bases, and 19 bases separated the two germline ends. This CDR3 reads CAIGGGGASADTQYF. The DNA of the CDR3 is TGTGCCATCGGGGGCGGTGGGGCAAGTGCAGATACGCAGTATTTT.

V is TRBV3-1 and J is TRBJ2-1; 8 nucleotides agree with TRBD2. Per germline, CDR1 LGHDT and CDR2 YNNKEL (reference sequence). V was clipped by 4 bases and J by 0 bases; unmatched bases: 14. The CDR3 contains 19 residues. CDR3: CASSPKRWTSQDSYNEQFF. The CDR3 coding sequence is TGTGCCAGCAGCCCGAAACGGTGGACTAGCCAAGACTCCTACAATGAGCAGTTCTTC.

This clonotype was seen only a few times. The rearrangement links TRBV7-9 to TRBJ2-7, with D perhaps matching TRBD2 (5 bases). The germline V and J ends were trimmed by 7 bases and 0 bases, with 16 bases remaining between them. The CDR3 consists of 15 residues. CDR1 and CDR2 (germline): SEHNR, FQNEAQ (reference sequence). In DNA, the CDR3 is TGTGCCAGCACCCCGCTTGTTGGGAGCTCCTACGAGCAGTACTTC. This codes for CASTPLVGSSYEQYF.

In its sample, this clonotype was seen a few times. This chain links TRBV7-2 with TRBJ1-5; D is unclear. The germline gives CDR1 SGHTA, CDR2 FQGNSA. Trimming took off 4 bases at V and 3 bases at J, with 13 bases between the two ends. CDR3 length equals 15 residues. The CDR3 nucleotides are TGTGCCAGCAGCTCGCCAGACCGAAACAATCAGCCCCAGCATTTT. Amino acid sequence: CASSSPDRNNQPQHF.

The chain joins TRBV27 to TRBJ1-2; D possibly corresponds to TRBD1 (6 bases). Trimming shortened V by 5 bases and J by 8 bases, and 18 bases separated the two germline ends. From germline, CDR1 is MNHEY and CDR2 SMNVEV (reference sequence). This CDR3 contains 14 residues. CDR3 sequence (DNA): TGTGCCAGCAGTCGATCGGGGGGGCAGGGCGGCTACACCTTC. It encodes CASSRSGGQGGYTF.

With regard to this clonotype: The germline gene is not matched at one end of the junction; a read error may be the cause. The chain links TRBV9 to TRBJ2-7; TRBD2 matches 14 bases. Germline CDR1 is SGDLS and CDR2 is YYNGEE. There are 18 residues in the CDR3. Here the CDR3 reads CASSPYGPGTSGRSEQDF. The DNA of the CDR3 is TGTGCCAGCAGCCCTTATGGCCCCGGGACTAGCGGGAGAAGCGAGCAGGACTTC. The complete variable domain, with remaining parts taken from reference TRBV9 and TRBJ2-7, reads DSGVTQTPKHLITATGQRVTLRCSPRSGDLSVYWYQQSLDQGLQFLIQYYNGEERAKGNILERFSAQQFPDLHSELNLSSLELGDSALYFCASSPYGPGTSGRSEQDFGPGTRLTVT.

As concerns this clonotype: This may stem from a read error, because a much larger clone lies one nucleotide away. V usage is TRBV29-1 and J usage is TRBJ2-5; D perhaps matches TRBD2 (6 bases). This CDR3 region has 12 residues. Germline V gene sequence: CDR1 SQVTM, CDR2 ANQGSEA. The germline V and J ends were trimmed by 2 bases and 11 bases, with 15 bases remaining between them. CDR3 amino acids: CSVEWDSNEQYF. The CDR3 DNA reads as TGCAGCGTTGAATGGGACTCCAATGAGCAGTACTTC.

J is TRBJ2-3 and V is TRBV7-2; 7 bases match TRBD2. The germline V gene encodes CDR1 SGHTA and CDR2 FQGNSA. J was trimmed by 6 bases and V by 4 bases; bases with no gene match: 7. The CDR3 sequence is 14 residues long. The CDR3 coding sequence is TGTGCCAGCAGCTGGAGGGAGGGCCGGGATACGCAGTATTTT. It codes for CASSWREGRDTQYF.

This clonotype was counted a few times. The chain links TRBV5-1 to TRBJ2-3, with TRBD2 matching 7 bases. The V gene end was trimmed by 10 bases and the J gene end by 1 base; junction bases not matched to a gene: 9. CDR1 and CDR2 (germline): SGHRS, YFSETQ. This CDR3 has 14 amino acids. The CDR3 reads CASTNGRGTDTQYF. The CDR3 DNA follows: TGCGCCTCTACGAATGGGAGGGGCACAGATACGCAGTATTTT.

The chain is built from TRBV20-1 and TRBJ2-3; maybe TRBD1 (6 bases). V was trimmed by 6 bases and J by 4 bases, leaving 11 bases between them. The CDR3 loop spans 12 amino acids. Germline V gene lookup returns CDR1 DFQATT and CDR2 SNEGSKA (reference sequence). For the CDR3, the DNA is TGCAGTGCCCAGGACAGACCAGATACGCAGTATTTT. Protein product: CSAQDRPDTQYF.

This clonotype was observed a handful of times. The rearrangement uses TRBV20-1 and TRBJ1-4; D remains unclear. The CDR3 has 12 residues. Germline CDR1 is DFQATT and CDR2 is SNEGSKA (reference sequence). Trimming left V 3 bases short and J 5 bases short, with 7 bases between. For the CDR3, the DNA is TGCAGTGCTAGGGGCCTCAATGAAAAACTGTTTTTT. It codes for CSARGLNEKLFF.

The chain is built from TRBV12-3 or TRBV12-4 and TRBJ2-5; D could derive from TRBD1 or TRBD2 (5 bases each). V lost 4 bases to trimming and J lost 11 bases, with 20 bases between them. CDR3 size: 14 residues. The CDR3 region is CASSWDGSFNEQYF. In nucleotides, the CDR3 is TGTGCCAGCAGTTGGGACGGCAGTTTTAATGAGCAGTACTTC.

This clonotype was counted many times. The chain is built from TRBV12-3 or TRBV12-4 and TRBJ2-5; 14 positions match TRBD2. CDR3 size: 15 residues. Trimming at V came to 6 bases and at J to 4 bases, leaving 4 bases not matched to a gene. The DNA of the CDR3 is TGTGCCAGCAGCCAGACTAGCGGGAGGGCAGAGACCCAGTACTTC. Its protein is CASSQTSGRAETQYF.

The rearrangement uses TRBV20-1 and TRBJ2-5; 11 bases are a match to TRBD2. The J call is uncertain, as TRBJ2-7 better fits the DNA end. Germline assignment: CDR1 DFQATT and CDR2 SNEGSKA (reference sequence). The CDR3 extends over 15 amino acids. As DNA, the CDR3 is TGCAGTGCTAGAGATTGGCTAGCGGGAGGTGTCGAGCAGTACTTC. It is translated as CSARDWLAGGVEQYF.

Concerning this clonotype itself: Just one base apart from a much larger clone, this may be a read error. This CDR3 reads CASSSSGGAVNEQFF. In nucleotides, the CDR3 is TGTGCCAGCAGTTCTAGCGGGGGGGCCGTGAATGAGCAGTTCTTC. This chain joins TRBV2 and TRBJ2-1, with 12 positions matching TRBD2. Germline CDR1 SNHLY, CDR2 FYNNEI. V lost 5 bases, J lost 7 bases, and 6 bases stayed unmatched. The CDR3 has 15 residues.

This clonotype appeared many times. The rearrangement links TRBV6-6 to TRBJ1-5, with no clear D. Germline assignment: CDR1 MNHNY and CDR2 SVGAGI (reference sequence). The ends were cut back, 6 bases at V and 7 bases at J, with 13 bases in the middle. CDR3 length equals 13 residues. CDR3 bases: TGTGCCAGCAGCAGCCACAAGGCACAGCCCCAGCATTTT. Translated: CASSSHKAQPQHF.

As regards this clonotype: The junction differs from germline at one of its ends, possibly a read error. The chain recombines TRBV5-1 with TRBJ2-3; tentative D call: TRBD1 (5 bases). The CDR3 length is 15 residues. Germline V gives CDR1 SGHRS, CDR2 YFSETQ. As DNA, the CDR3 is TGCGCCAGCAGCTTGAACCCGTCTCGCACAGGTACGCAGTATTTT. It specifies CASSLNPSRTGTQYF.

This clonotype occurred a few times. The chain carries TRBV20-1 and TRBJ1-1; 8 positions agree with TRBD1. The germline CDR1 and CDR2 sequences are DFQATT and SNEGSKA (reference sequence). CDR3 size: 11 residues. Trimming at V came to 4 bases and at J to 11 bases, leaving 6 bases not matched to a gene. In DNA form, the CDR3 reads TGCAGTGCTATTACAGGGGGTCTCGCTTTCTTT. Translation: CSAITGGLAFF.

The J gene is TRBJ2-1, the V gene TRBV20-1; TRBD2 aligns across 7 bases. V was pared by 4 bases and J by 8 bases, with 14 bases of the junction left unmatched. The germline gives CDR1 DFQATT, CDR2 SNEGSKA (reference sequence). CDR3 size: 15 residues. The DNA of the CDR3 is TGCAGTGCTACACCACTGGCGGGAGCGCAGCATGAGCAGTTCTTC. Its protein is CSATPLAGAQHEQFF.

This chain's CDR3 is CASRDTFNYGYTF. The CDR3 DNA sequence: TGTGCCAGCAGGGACACATTTAACTATGGCTACACCTTC. The rearrangement joins TRBV25-1 to TRBJ1-2; tentative D call: TRBD1 (5 bases). Deletions cut 6 bases from V and 1 base from J, with 9 bases between. The CDR3 has 13 residues. CDR1 is MGHDK and CDR2 is SYGVNS in the germline V gene.